This T cell receptor beta chain stems from a study of blood T cell repertoires in COVID-19 (dated by TCRdb to 2018 to 2020). Notes on the research overall: Samples covering the acute and convalescent phases of COVID-19 were provided by collaborators in the United States, Italy and Spain. HLA class I and class II types, where available, came from metadata supplied by the sample provider rather than from assay-based typing. Sample metadata almost always included a de-identified subject ID, COVID-19 status, age in years and sex. Samples came from the ongoing ImmuneRACE study (first 160 participants) plus 1,254 subjects from 6 global collaborators. The dataset comprised deeply sampled blood TCRbeta repertoires from subjects exposed to, actively infected with, or recovered from COVID-19. The material from the prospective study consisted of cDNA or gDNA derived from T cells, B-cell-depleted T cells, or PBMCs. The repertoires were released in a freely available public database intended as a resource for research on the immune response to SARS-CoV-2.

CDR1 and CDR2 are drawn from the germline V gene (reference sequence): GTSNPN, SVGIG. Taken from cysteine to phenylalanine, the CDR3 has 20 residues. Only the CDR3 DNA stays, 60 bases, in frame from base 1. A distance of 27 bases separates the germline ends of V and J, which lose 3 bases and 0 bases respectively. Remarks on this clone: No cognate antigen has been identified for it. Per-nucleotide qualities are absent, and no much larger clonotype sits a single base away.

The immunoSEQ Assay, a bias-controlled multiplex PCR, was used to amplify TCRbeta CDR3 regions from genomic DNA. The authors' pipeline ran thus. Nucleated cell counts per sample were estimated from amplification of reference gene primers within the assay. To quantify the absolute abundance of each unique TCRbeta CDR3 rearrangement, sequence reads were collapsed and filtered. Productive Simpson clonality was computed per sample as the square root of Simpson's diversity index over productive rearrangements. TCRdb stores this immuneACCESS table with in-frame sequences only. Part of the clones is absent; in the studies checked, under half of the shortfall reflects unresolved V genes, and no reason is known for the rest. D and trimming were read from the DNA, whereas the V and J calls and clone size are those reported in that table. The sample data list under 200,000 clones, and roughly 90% of these were observed just once. The ten largest clones add up to around 6.5% of the sample.

Enrolling through a virtual design, the prospective study's participants ranged in age from roughly 18 to 89 years and lived across 20 to 30 United States geographic areas. In the prospective study, participants were assigned to cohorts based on the clinical history participants reported in a screening survey and a study questionnaire. ImmuneRACE Cohort 3 recovered participants were defined by two consecutive negative NP/OP PCR tests, healthcare professional clearance, or symptom resolution. Each participant in the prospective study had whole blood, serum and a nasopharyngeal or oropharyngeal swab collected by mobile phlebotomists. Participants in the prospective study had the option to provide additional blood draws and questionnaires over a roughly 2-month period. Before DNA extraction, blood samples from the prospective study were shipped at room temperature or frozen. Findings and caveats that apply to the study as a whole: The amount of clinical and demographic metadata varied by source and participant and was provided uncurated.

The sequence came from a woman in her 50s who had recovered from COVID-19. The specimen sequenced was PBMCs or T cells enriched from blood (not recorded which). This chain joins TRBV30 to TRBJ1-5; TRBD1 is possibly the D segment (5 matching bases). The sequenced DNA: TGTGCCTGGAGCTTCCAGACTCAGGCGTGGGGCCTTTATAGCAATCAGCCCCAGCATTTT. This yields the protein CAWSFQTQAWGLYSNQPQHF.